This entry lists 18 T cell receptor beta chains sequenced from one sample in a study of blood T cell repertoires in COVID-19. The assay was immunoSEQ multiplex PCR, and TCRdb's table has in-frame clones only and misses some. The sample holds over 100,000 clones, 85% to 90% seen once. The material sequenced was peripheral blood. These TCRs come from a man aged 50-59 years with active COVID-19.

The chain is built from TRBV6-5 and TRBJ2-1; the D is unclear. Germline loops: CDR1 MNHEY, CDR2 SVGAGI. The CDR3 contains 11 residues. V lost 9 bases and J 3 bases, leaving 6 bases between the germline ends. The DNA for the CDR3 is TGTGCCAGTCACTTCTACAATGAGCAGTTCTTC. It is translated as CASHFYNEQFF.

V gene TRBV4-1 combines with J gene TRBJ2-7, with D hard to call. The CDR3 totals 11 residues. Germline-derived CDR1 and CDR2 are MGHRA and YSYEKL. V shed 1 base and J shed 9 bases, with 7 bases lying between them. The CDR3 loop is CASSQGAGQYF. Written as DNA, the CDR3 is TGCGCCAGCAGCCAAGGGGCAGGGCAGTACTTC.

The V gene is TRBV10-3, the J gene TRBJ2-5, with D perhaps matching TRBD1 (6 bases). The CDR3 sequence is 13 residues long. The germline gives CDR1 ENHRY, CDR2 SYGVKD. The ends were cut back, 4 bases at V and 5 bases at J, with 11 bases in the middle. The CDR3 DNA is TGTGCCATCAGTGGTGGACAGATGGAGACCCAGTACTTC. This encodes CAISGGQMETQYF.

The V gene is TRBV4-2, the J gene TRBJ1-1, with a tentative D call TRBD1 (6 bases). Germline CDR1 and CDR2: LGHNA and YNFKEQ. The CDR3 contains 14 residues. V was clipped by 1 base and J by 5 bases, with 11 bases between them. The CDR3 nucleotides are TGTGCCAGCAGCCAAGGGACCAGGGGTACTGAAGCTTTCTTT. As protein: CASSQGTRGTEAFF.

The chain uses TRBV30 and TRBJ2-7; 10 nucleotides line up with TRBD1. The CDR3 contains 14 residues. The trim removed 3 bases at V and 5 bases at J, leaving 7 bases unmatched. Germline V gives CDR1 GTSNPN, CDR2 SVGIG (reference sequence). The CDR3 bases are TGTGCCTGGAGAAATCAGGGGACAGGGGACGAGCAGTACTTC. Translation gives CAWRNQGTGDEQYF.

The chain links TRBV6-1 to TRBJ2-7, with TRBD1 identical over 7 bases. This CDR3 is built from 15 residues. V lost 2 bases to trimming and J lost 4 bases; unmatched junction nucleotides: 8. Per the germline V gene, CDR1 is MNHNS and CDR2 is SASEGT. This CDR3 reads CASSELGTVVYEQYF. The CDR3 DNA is TGTGCCAGCAGTGAACTGGGGACAGTAGTTTACGAGCAGTACTTC.

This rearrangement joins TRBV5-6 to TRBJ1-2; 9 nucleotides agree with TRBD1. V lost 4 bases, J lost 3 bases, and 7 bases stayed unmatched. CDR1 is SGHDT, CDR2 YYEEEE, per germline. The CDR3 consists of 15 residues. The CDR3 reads CASSDWDRAYYGYTF. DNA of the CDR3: TGTGCCAGCAGCGACTGGGACAGGGCATACTATGGCTACACCTTC.

The CDR3 bases are TGTGCCAGCTCACCGACAGGGACGGTGGGCCAGCCCCAGCATTTT. It specifies CASSPTGTVGQPQHF. V usage is TRBV18 and J usage is TRBJ1-5; 7 bases align to TRBD1. Germline trimming cut 3 bases from V and 7 bases from J; bases unmatched to any gene: 9. Germline values: CDR1 KGHSH, CDR2 LQKENI. The CDR3 sequence is 15 residues long. The entire variable domain, with the rest obtained from reference TRBV18 and TRBJ1-5, is as follows: NAGVMQNPRHLVRRRGQEARLRCSPMKGHSHVYWYRQLPEEGLKFMVYLQKENIIDESGMPKERFSAEFPKEGPSILRIQQVVRGDSAAYFCASSPTGTVGQPQHFGDGTRLSIL.

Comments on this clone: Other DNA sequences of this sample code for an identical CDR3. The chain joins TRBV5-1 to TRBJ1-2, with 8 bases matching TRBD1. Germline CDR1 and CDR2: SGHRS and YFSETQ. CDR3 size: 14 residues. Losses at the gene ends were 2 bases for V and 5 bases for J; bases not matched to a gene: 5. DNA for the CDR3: TGCGCCAGCAGCTTCGGACAGGGTGGGTATGGCTACACCTTC. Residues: CASSFGQGGYGYTF.

The CDR3 loop is CASSQEMRVEAFF. The CDR3 DNA reads as TGCGCCAGCAGCCAAGAAATGAGGGTTGAAGCTTTCTTT. The chain joins TRBV4-3 to TRBJ1-1; no clear D gene. CDR3 size: 13 residues. V lost 0 bases and J lost 7, with 9 bases in between. Per the germline V gene, CDR1 is LGHNA and CDR2 is YSLEER.

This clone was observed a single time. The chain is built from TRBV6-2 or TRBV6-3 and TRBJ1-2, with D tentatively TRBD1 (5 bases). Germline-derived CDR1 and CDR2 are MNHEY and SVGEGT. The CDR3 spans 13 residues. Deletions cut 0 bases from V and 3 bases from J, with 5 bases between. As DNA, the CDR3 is TGTGCCAGCAGTTACTCCAGGGACTATGGCTACACCTTC. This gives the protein CASSYSRDYGYTF.

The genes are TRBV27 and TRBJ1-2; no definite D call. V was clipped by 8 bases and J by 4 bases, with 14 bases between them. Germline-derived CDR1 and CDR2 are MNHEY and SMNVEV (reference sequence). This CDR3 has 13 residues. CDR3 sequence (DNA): TGTGCCAGCGGAGACCGGGTTTCCTATGGCTACACCTTC. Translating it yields CASGDRVSYGYTF.

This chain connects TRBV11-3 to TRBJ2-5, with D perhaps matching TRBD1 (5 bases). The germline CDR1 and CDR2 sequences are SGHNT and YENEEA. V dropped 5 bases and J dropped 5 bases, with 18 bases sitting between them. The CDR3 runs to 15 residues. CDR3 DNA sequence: TGTGCCAGCAGCCCTGGGGCGGCGGCCCGGGAGACCCAGTACTTC. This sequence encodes CASSPGAAARETQYF.

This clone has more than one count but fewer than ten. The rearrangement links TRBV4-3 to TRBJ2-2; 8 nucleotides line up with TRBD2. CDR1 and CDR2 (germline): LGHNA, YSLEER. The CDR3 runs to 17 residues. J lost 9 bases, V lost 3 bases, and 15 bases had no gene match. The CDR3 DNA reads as TGCGCCAGCAGCCAGGAGCTAACGGGGGGGCCGGCAAGGGAGCTGTTTTTT. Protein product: CASSQELTGGPARELFF.

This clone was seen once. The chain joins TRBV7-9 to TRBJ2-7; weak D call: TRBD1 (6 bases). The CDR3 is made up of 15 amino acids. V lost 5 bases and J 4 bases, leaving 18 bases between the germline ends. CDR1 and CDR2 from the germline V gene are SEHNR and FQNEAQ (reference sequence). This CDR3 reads CASSVLGTPDYEQYF. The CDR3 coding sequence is TGTGCCAGCAGCGTACTCGGGACACCTGATTACGAGCAGTACTTC.

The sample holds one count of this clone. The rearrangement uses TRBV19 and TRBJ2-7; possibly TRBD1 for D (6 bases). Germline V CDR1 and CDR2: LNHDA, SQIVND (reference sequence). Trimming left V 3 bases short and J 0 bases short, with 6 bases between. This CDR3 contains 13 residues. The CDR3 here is CASSMGHSYEQYF. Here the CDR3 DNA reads TGTGCCAGTAGTATGGGACACTCCTACGAGCAGTACTTC. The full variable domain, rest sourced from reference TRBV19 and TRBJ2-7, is DGGITQSPKYLFRKEGQNVTLSCEQNLNHDAMYWYRQDPGQGLRLIYYSQIVNDFQKGDIAEGYSVSREKKESFPLTVTSAQKNPTAFYLCASSMGHSYEQYFGPGTRLTVT.

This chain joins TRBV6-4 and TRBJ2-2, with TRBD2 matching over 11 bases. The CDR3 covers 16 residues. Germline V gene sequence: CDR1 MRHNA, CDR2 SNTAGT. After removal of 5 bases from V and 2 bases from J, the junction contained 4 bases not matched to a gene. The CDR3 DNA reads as TGTGCCAGCAGTCCTCTAGCGGGGGGAAACACCGGGGAGCTGTTTTTT. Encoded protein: CASSPLAGGNTGELFF.

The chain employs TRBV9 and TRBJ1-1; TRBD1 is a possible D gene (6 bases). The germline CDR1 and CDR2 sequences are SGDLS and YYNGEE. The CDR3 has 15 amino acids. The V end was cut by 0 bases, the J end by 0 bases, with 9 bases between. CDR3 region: CASSVDRVLNTEAFF. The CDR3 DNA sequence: TGTGCCAGCAGCGTAGACAGGGTTTTGAACACTGAAGCTTTCTTT.